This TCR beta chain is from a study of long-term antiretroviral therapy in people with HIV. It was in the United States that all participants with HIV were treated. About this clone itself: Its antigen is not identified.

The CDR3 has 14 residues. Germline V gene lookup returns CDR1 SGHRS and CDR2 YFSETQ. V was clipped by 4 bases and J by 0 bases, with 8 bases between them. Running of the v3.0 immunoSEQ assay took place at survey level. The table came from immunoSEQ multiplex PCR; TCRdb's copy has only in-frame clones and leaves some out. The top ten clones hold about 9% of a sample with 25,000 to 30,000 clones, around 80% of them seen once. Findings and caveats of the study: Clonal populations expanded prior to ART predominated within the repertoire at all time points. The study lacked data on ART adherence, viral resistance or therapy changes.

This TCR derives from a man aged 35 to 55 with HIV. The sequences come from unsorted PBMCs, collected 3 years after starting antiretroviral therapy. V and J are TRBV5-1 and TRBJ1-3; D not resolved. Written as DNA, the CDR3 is TGCGCCAGCAGCCCCTCACACTCTGGAAACACCATATATTTT. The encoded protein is CASSPSHSGNTIYF.